A selection of T cell receptor beta chains follows, all from one sample in a study of cytomegalovirus exposure and HLA in healthy donors. Measured with immunoSEQ multiplex PCR; TCRdb has only the in-frame clones, and not every one. This table holds 150,000 to 200,000 clones, more than 75% found once. The sequenced sample consisted of PBMCs. The source of these receptors is a middle-aged man in good health and CMV-seropositive. CDR3s include the opening cysteine and the closing phenylalanine or tryptophan. A D gene is named only where the DNA matches it firmly. A row's size may be missing; if present it is once, few, many or a size class.

size	D	V	J	DNA	CDR3
-	TRBD2	TRBV5-1	TRBJ2-3	TGCGCCAGCAGCTTGGCACTAGCGGGGGGCAATTCGCAGTATTTT	CASSLALAGGNSQYF
medium-sized	-	TRBV4-3	TRBJ2-5	TGCGCCAGCAGCCAAGGTGTCTCACCCCGGGAGACCCAGTACTTC	CASSQGVSPRETQYF
-	-	TRBV5-4	TRBJ1-2	TGTGCCAGCAGCACCCCCCAGGGGACCGGCTACACCTTC	CASSTPQGTGYTF
-	-	TRBV27	TRBJ2-2	TGTGCCAGCACGACCGGGACAAAGAACACCGGGGAGCTGTTTTTT	CASTTGTKNTGELFF
once	-	TRBV10-1	TRBJ2-3	TGCGCCAGCAGTTACAGGGGAGGTGGTGCAGATACGCAGTATTTT	CASSYRGGGADTQYF
-	-	TRBV5-4	TRBJ2-3	TGTGCCAGCAGCTTATTAACACTGTACAGACCAGATCCAGCAGATACGCAGTATTTT	CASSLLTLYRPDPADTQYF
-	TRBD2	TRBV6-6	TRBJ2-7	TGTGCCAGCAGTTACTCTAGCGGGTTTTACTACGAGCAGTACTTC	CASSYSSGFYYEQYF
-	TRBD1	TRBV5-1	TRBJ2-7	TGCGCCAGCAGCTTGGAACAGGGGAAGTTCTACGAGCAGTACTTC	CASSLEQGKFYEQYF
few	-	TRBV5-5	TRBJ1-3	TGTGCCAGCAGCCCCGCCGGGGTCTCTGGAAACACCATATATTTT	CASSPAGVSGNTIYF
-	TRBD1	TRBV6-5	TRBJ1-3	TGTGCCAGCAGTTACTCGCGGACAGGGGAGGTCATATATTTT	CASSYSRTGEVIYF
-	TRBD2	TRBV19	TRBJ2-7	TGTGCCAGTAGTATTAAGGGACTAGCGGGAGCCGGGTCCTACGAGCAGTACTTC	CASSIKGLAGAGSYEQYF
-	-	TRBV6-6	TRBJ2-5	TGTGCCAGCAGGGGGGGGGCAGGGGTAGGAGAGACCCAGTACTTC	CASRGGAGVGETQYF
-	TRBD2	TRBV5-4	TRBJ2-2	TGTGCCAGCAGCTTGAGCGGGGTAAACACCGGGGAGCTGTTTTTT	CASSLSGVNTGELFF
-	-	TRBV28	TRBJ2-1	TGTGCCAGCAGTTTAGGGACTGACGGCCGACAGTTCTTC	CASSLGTDGRQFF
-	TRBD1	TRBV15	TRBJ2-5	TGTGCCACCAGCAGAGGGGGGGACAGGGGGCGATCCCAAGAGACCCAGTACTTC	CATSRGGDRGRSQETQYF
-	-	TRBV7-9	TRBJ1-2	TGTGCCAGCAGCTTAAGTGGGGGGGATTATGGCTACACCTTC	CASSLSGGDYGYTF
-	TRBD1	TRBV5-1	TRBJ2-7	TGCGCCAGCAGCTTGGAAGGAGCCGCCGACAGGGATCCGTACTTC	CASSLEGAADRDPYF
-	-	TRBV27	TRBJ2-7	TGTGCCAGCAGGACTTCACACAGGGTAGACGAGCAGTACTTC	CASRTSHRVDEQYF
-	-	TRBV19	TRBJ2-3	TGTGCCAGTAGCCCGGGACAATCCACAGATACGCAGTATTTT	CASSPGQSTDTQYF
once	-	TRBV9	TRBJ2-1	TGTGCCAGCAGCGCCTCCTCTGGGACTTACAATGAGCAGTTCTTC	CASSASSGTYNEQFF
-	TRBD2	TRBV5-1	TRBJ2-7	TGCGCCAGCAGCCTGGGGTCGACTAGCAGCTACGAGCAGTACTTC	CASSLGSTSSYEQYF
-	TRBD2	TRBV6-5	TRBJ2-1	TGTGCCAGCAGTTCCGCGGGAGGGAATGAGCAGTTCTTC	CASSSAGGNEQFF
-	-	TRBV7-9	TRBJ2-3	TGTGCCAGCAGCTTAGACGGGAGATGGGCAGATACGCAGTATTTT	CASSLDGRWADTQYF
-	-	TRBV7-8	TRBJ1-1	TGTGCCAGCAGCTTAGGCCCCGAGAGGGCTTTCTTT	CASSLGPERAFF
-	TRBD1	TRBV6-6	TRBJ1-6	TGTGCCACGGGAAACAGGGGGCTCAAGGATTCACCCCTCCACTTT	CATGNRGLKDSPLHF
few	TRBD2	TRBV30	TRBJ2-1	TGTGCCTCCCAGCGGGAGGGCCTGGATGAGCAGTTCTTC	CASQREGLDEQFF
-	-	TRBV6-6	TRBJ1-1	TGTGCCAGCAGTTACCGGGACATACACACTGAGGCTTTCTTT	CASSYRDIHTEAFF
-	TRBD1	TRBV10-3	TRBJ2-3	TGTGCCATCAGTGAGTCCGGACAGGGATGGGGAGATACGCAGTATTTT	CAISESGQGWGDTQYF
few	-	TRBV5-1	TRBJ2-7	TGCGCCAGCAGCTTGTCGGGAAACTCCTACGAGCAGTACTTC	CASSLSGNSYEQYF
-	TRBD1	TRBV28	TRBJ1-2	TGTGCCACCACCCCAGGGGGCTATGGCTACACCTTC	CATTPGGYGYTF
-	TRBD1	TRBV6-1	TRBJ2-5	TGTGCCAGCACTGATATTAACAGGGGAGAGACCCAGTACTTC	CASTDINRGETQYF
few	-	TRBV10-3	TRBJ2-5	TGTGCCATCAGTGAGTCGAGGGAGACCCAGTACTTC	CAISESRETQYF
-	-	TRBV5-1	TRBJ2-7	TGCGCCAGCAGCTTGGTAGGGGGGGTGAACGAGCAGTACTTC	CASSLVGGVNEQYF
-	-	TRBV5-3	TRBJ1-3	TGTGCCAGAAGCTTGGGGCAAGGGGACTCTGGAAACACCATATATTTT	CARSLGQGDSGNTIYF
-	TRBD1	TRBV6-1	TRBJ2-4	TGTGCCAGCAGTGAACGACCCCTCGGGACAGGCGAAGCCAAAAACATTCAGTACTTC	CASSERPLGTGEAKNIQYF
-	TRBD1	TRBV27	TRBJ2-1	TGTGCCAGCAGTTTACCCCAACTCGGACAGGTCGATGAGCAGTTCTTC	CASSLPQLGQVDEQFF
-	-	TRBV6-5	TRBJ2-3	TGTGCCAGCAGTTACCGCTCCGTAGGGGGCACAGATACGCAGTATTTT	CASSYRSVGGTDTQYF